One sample yielded the 29 T cell receptor beta chains listed below, sequenced in a study of T cells in Graves' hyperthyroidism and ophthalmopathy. Amplification targeted TCR beta CDR3 regions from RNA transcripts. Carried out on the TCR CDR3, a first-round RT-PCR used the HTBI primer set. In TCRdb, the multiplex PCR reads were re-called with MiXCR into one record per CDR3 protein. This table holds around 200,000 distinct CDR3 sequences, roughly 18% found once. Sequencing was performed on blood. These receptors were taken from a man aged 40-50 years with Graves' hyperthyroidism.

This clonotype was seen at least ten times. The chain couples TRBV28 to TRBJ1-4, with D perhaps matching TRBD1 (6 bases). The CDR3 consists of 13 residues. The V and J ends lost 7 bases and 5 bases respectively, with 11 bases between them. Germline V lookup: CDR1 MDHEN, CDR2 SYDVKM. The CDR3 region has the DNA TGTGCCAGCACTGGGGGGCACAATGAAAAACTGTTTTTT. This encodes CASTGGHNEKLFF.

This clonotype showed up just a few times. V gene TRBV10-3 combines with J gene TRBJ2-2; no definite D call. The CDR3 is 15 residues long. Between the trimmed V and J ends, which lost 2 bases and 3 bases, there was a span of 10 bases. CDR1 is ENHRY and CDR2 is SYGVKD in the germline V gene. CDR3 in amino acids: CAISERRVDTGELFF. In nucleotides, the CDR3 is TGTGCCATCAGTGAGCGAAGGGTGGACACCGGGGAGCTGTTTTTT.

This clonotype has just a few counts. The chain links TRBV9 to TRBJ2-1; 7 bases agree with TRBD2. The CDR3 length is 15 residues. Germline V gene lookup returns CDR1 SGDLS and CDR2 YYNGEE. Germline trimming cut 8 bases from V and 0 bases from J; bases unmatched to any gene: 8. The CDR3 is CASNSGRASYNEQFF. CDR3 nucleotides: TGTGCCAGTAACTCTGGGAGGGCCTCCTACAATGAGCAGTTCTTC.

This clonotype was detected a few times. This rearrangement joins TRBV30 to TRBJ2-3; D ambiguous. V was cut by 3 bases and J by 3 bases, with 13 bases left in between. The CDR3 runs 14 residues. The germline V gene has CDR1 GTSNPN and CDR2 SVGIG (reference sequence). In DNA, the CDR3 is TGTGCCTGGAGCTTTGTAGGGCGGACAGATACGCAGTATTTT. It specifies CAWSFVGRTDTQYF.

This clonotype was picked up many times. The V gene is TRBV3-1, the J gene TRBJ1-1, with 9 positions matching TRBD1. The CDR3 is 15 residues long. Per the germline V gene, CDR1 is LGHDT and CDR2 is YNNKEL (reference sequence). Germline trimming cut 2 bases from V and 4 bases from J; bases unmatched to any gene: 5. This CDR3 is CASSQTLTGGTEAFF. CDR3 nucleotides: TGTGCCAGCAGCCAAACCTTGACAGGGGGCACTGAAGCTTTCTTT.

In its sample, this clonotype was seen many times. The chain carries TRBV7-8 and TRBJ2-3; D is unclear. The V gene lost 2 bases and the J gene lost 8 bases, with 11 bases spanning the gap. From germline, CDR1 is SGHVS and CDR2 FQNEAQ. The CDR3 covers 13 residues. The CDR3: CASSLFDPGTQYF. CDR3 in DNA: TGTGCCAGCAGCTTATTTGACCCTGGTACGCAGTATTTT.

This sequence joins TRBV2 and TRBJ1-5, with unresolved D. V was trimmed by 2 bases and J by 4 bases, leaving 12 bases between them. The CDR3 has 15 residues. Germline V gene lookup returns CDR1 SNHLY and CDR2 FYNNEI. The DNA of the CDR3 is TGTGCCAGCAGTGAATTCCTACCAGTTAATCAGCCCCAGCATTTT. Its protein is CASSEFLPVNQPQHF.

This clonotype was seen at least ten times. The V gene is TRBV18, the J gene TRBJ2-1, with no clear D. This CDR3 contains 16 residues. The germline V and J ends were trimmed by 4 bases and 0 bases, with 13 bases remaining between them. Per the germline V gene, CDR1 is KGHSH and CDR2 is LQKENI. The chain's CDR3 is CASSLNAQISYNEQFF. In DNA, the CDR3 is TGTGCCAGCTCACTAAACGCTCAGATCTCCTACAATGAGCAGTTCTTC.

This clonotype has a count of ten or more. The chain combines TRBV2 with TRBJ2-5; no clear D. Trimming removed 2 bases from V and 0 bases from J, with 10 bases in between. The CDR3 is 15 residues long. The V gene's germline CDR1 is SNHLY and CDR2 FYNNEI. CDR3: CASSEWSGDQETQYF. CDR3 sequence (DNA): TGTGCCAGCAGTGAATGGTCTGGGGACCAAGAGACCCAGTACTTC.

This clonotype has a count of ten or more. CDR3 nucleotide sequence: TGTGCCAGCAGCTCCCCGGATTCCGATCAGCCCCAGCATTTT. It translates to CASSSPDSDQPQHF. V is TRBV7-9 and J is TRBJ1-5; D call uncertain. Trimming took 4 bases from V and 5 from J, leaving 12 bases between them. The germline V gene has CDR1 SEHNR and CDR2 FQNEAQ (reference sequence). This CDR3 is 14 amino acids long.

This clonotype was found many times. The gene calls are TRBV5-5 and TRBJ1-2; the match to TRBD1 covers 9 bases. Germline lookup yields CDR1 SGHKS and CDR2 YYEKEE (reference sequence). CDR3 length equals 13 residues. V dropped 4 bases and J dropped 5; count of bases not matched to a gene: 3. DNA of the CDR3: TGTGCCAGCAGCCCACAGGGGGCTTATGGCTACACCTTC. This gives the protein CASSPQGAYGYTF.

Many counts were recorded for this clonotype. CDR3 residues: CASGFDRYNEQFF. CDR3 in DNA: TGTGCTAGTGGTTTTGACAGATACAATGAGCAGTTCTTC. The rearrangement uses TRBV12-5 and TRBJ2-1; maybe TRBD1 (5 bases). The germline gives CDR1 LGHNT, CDR2 FRNRAP. Trimming removed 3 bases from V and 4 bases from J, with 7 bases in between. The CDR3 sequence is 13 residues long.

The gene calls are TRBV7-2 and TRBJ2-7; perhaps TRBD2 as D (5 bases). Trimming shortened V by 7 bases and J by 3 bases, and 16 bases separated the two germline ends. Germline V lookup: CDR1 SGHTA, CDR2 FQGNSA. CDR3 length: 14 residues. In DNA, the CDR3 is TGTGCCAGCACCCCGCTGCGGGCAGTCTACGAGCAGTACTTC. Its protein is CASTPLRAVYEQYF.

This clonotype was seen ten or more times. This chain joins TRBV20-1 and TRBJ2-5; TRBD1 matches at 7 bases. This CDR3 has 16 amino acids. CDR1 and CDR2 from the germline V gene are DFQATT and SNEGSKA (reference sequence). V gave up 5 bases and J gave up 1 base; unmatched junction bases: 13. The CDR3 sequence is CSAVRRQGIVQETQYF. The DNA for the CDR3 is TGCAGTGCTGTCCGGCGACAGGGAATCGTCCAAGAGACCCAGTACTTC.

The sample holds one count of this clonotype. The gene calls are TRBV19 and TRBJ1-5; D is perhaps TRBD1 (6 bases). CDR3 size: 12 residues. The germline V gene has CDR1 LNHDA and CDR2 SQIVND (reference sequence). Trimming removed 6 bases at V and 7 bases at J, with 10 bases between. CDR3 region: CASRQTGQPQHF. In nucleotides, the CDR3 is TGTGCCAGTAGGCAGACAGGCCAGCCCCAGCATTTT. Based on the CDR3 plus reference TRBV19 and TRBJ1-5, the full variable domain is DGGITQSPKYLFRKEGQNVTLSCEQNLNHDAMYWYRQDPGQGLRLIYYSQIVNDFQKGDIAEGYSVSREKKESFPLTVTSAQKNPTAFYLCASRQTGQPQHFGDGTRLSIL.

About this clonotype: One end of the junction varies from germline; a read error may be responsible. The gene calls are TRBV11-2 and TRBJ2-7; 9 positions match TRBD2. Germline loops: CDR1 SGHAT, CDR2 FQNNGV. The CDR3 covers 17 residues. Here the CDR3 reads CANSSVRGSGSHYEQYF. CDR3 DNA sequence: TGTGCCAACAGCTCCGTTAGAGGTAGCGGGAGCCACTACGAGCAGTACTTC.

This clonotype was recorded many times. This sequence joins TRBV7-2 and TRBJ2-1; TRBD1 aligns across 7 bases. The V and J ends lost 6 bases and 6 bases, in that order; junction bases with no gene match: 14. Looked up from germline, CDR1 is SGHTA and CDR2 is FQGNSA. The CDR3 spans 16 residues. The CDR3 sequence: CASRNSDREPFNEQFF. As DNA, the CDR3 is TGTGCCAGCAGGAATTCCGACAGGGAGCCCTTCAATGAGCAGTTCTTC.

This clonotype was seen repeatedly, ten times or more. In nucleotides, the CDR3 is TGTGCCAGCAGCCAAGATAGGTTGGATTCCCCAGGGTTTGGCAACACTGAAGCTTTCTTT. The encoded protein is CASSQDRLDSPGFGNTEAFF. V usage is TRBV3-1 and J usage is TRBJ1-1, with D maybe TRBD1 (5 bases). The CDR3 length is 20 residues. Trimming removed 0 bases at V and 2 bases at J, with 25 bases between. Germline loops: CDR1 LGHDT, CDR2 YNNKEL (reference sequence).

This clonotype has ten or more counts. J is TRBJ1-3 and V is TRBV28; no definite D call. Per germline, CDR1 MDHEN and CDR2 SYDVKM. CDR3 length: 13 residues. V lost 6 bases and J 0 bases, leaving 6 bases between the germline ends. As DNA, the CDR3 is TGTGCCAGCAGGGAGCACTCTGGAAACACCATATATTTT. It yields the protein CASREHSGNTIYF.

This clonotype was picked up many times. The chain combines TRBV20-1 with TRBJ1-2; D is unclear. Trimming pared 5 bases from V and 0 bases from J, leaving 10 bases between. The CDR3 spans 13 residues. The germline V gene encodes CDR1 DFQATT and CDR2 SNEGSKA (reference sequence). The CDR3 sequence is CSAESTANYGYTF. CDR3 sequence (DNA): TGCAGTGCTGAATCAACGGCTAACTATGGCTACACCTTC.

At least ten counts were recorded for this clonotype. The chain links TRBV30 to TRBJ1-1; D call uncertain. V shed 5 bases and J shed 4 bases, with 8 bases lying between them. The germline V gene encodes CDR1 GTSNPN and CDR2 SVGIG (reference sequence). There are 11 residues in the CDR3. CDR3 in DNA: TGTGCCTGGGAAAGGTTCACTGAAGCTTTCTTT. Its protein is CAWERFTEAFF.

This clonotype was observed many times. The rearrangement joins TRBV28 to TRBJ1-1; tentative D call: TRBD1 (5 bases). The CDR3 totals 14 residues. Germline-derived CDR1 and CDR2 are MDHEN and SYDVKM. With 3 bases removed from V and 1 base from J, the gap between germline ends came to 9 bases. This chain's CDR3 is CASSFGQSNTEAFF. The CDR3 DNA sequence: TGTGCCAGCAGTTTCGGACAATCGAACACTGAAGCTTTCTTT. The full variable domain, with the rest looked up from reference TRBV28 and TRBJ1-1, is DVKVTQSSRYLVKRTGEKVFLECVQDMDHENMFWYRQDPGLGLRLIYFSYDVKMKEKGDIPEGYSVSREKKERFSLILESASTNQTSMYLCASSFGQSNTEAFFGQGTRLTVV.

This clonotype was detected ten times or more. J is TRBJ1-3 and V is TRBV5-1, with TRBD1 matching 12 bases. In germline, CDR1 is SGHRS, CDR2 YFSETQ. The length of the CDR3 is 16 residues. V shed 4 bases and J 2 bases; nucleotides not matched to a gene: 4. The CDR3 coding sequence is TGCGCCAGCAGCGCCGGGACAGGGGGCACTGGAAACACCATATATTTT. Its protein product is CASSAGTGGTGNTIYF.

This clonotype was seen at least ten times. This chain links TRBV7-6 with TRBJ2-1; 9 bases are a match to TRBD1. The ends lost 6 bases at V and 5 bases at J; junction bases unmatched: 11. Germline V CDR1 and CDR2: SGHVS, FNYEAQ. This CDR3 has 16 amino acids. The CDR3 is CASSYRGPQAHNEQFF. DNA for the CDR3: TGTGCCAGCAGTTACAGGGGGCCCCAAGCCCACAATGAGCAGTTCTTC.

This clonotype came up many times. The chain is built from TRBV2 and TRBJ2-5; D ambiguous. Germline CDR1 is SNHLY and CDR2 is FYNNEI. The CDR3 totals 15 residues. The V end was cut by 3 bases, the J end by 0 bases, with 11 bases between. The CDR3 loop reads CASSEDGVYQETQYF. CDR3 coding DNA: TGTGCCAGCAGTGAGGACGGAGTGTACCAAGAGACCCAGTACTTC.

This clonotype was observed a few times. This may stem from a read error, because a much larger clone lies one nucleotide away. The chain combines TRBV5-1 with TRBJ2-7, with TRBD1 matching 7 bases. CDR1 and CDR2 (germline): SGHRS, YFSETQ. The CDR3 runs to 15 residues. CDR3 loop: CASSLGTGPAYEQHF. For the CDR3, the DNA is TGCGCCAGCAGCTTGGGGACAGGACCCGCCTACGAGCAGCACTTC.

This clonotype was found many times. The chain recombines TRBV5-1 with TRBJ2-2; D is unclear. This CDR3 has 15 residues. V lost 3 bases to trimming and J lost 4 bases, with 13 bases between them. Germline CDR1 SGHRS, CDR2 YFSETQ. CDR3 coding DNA: TGCGCCAGCAGCTGGCAACCAAAGGGCACCGGGGAGCTGTTTTTT. Translated: CASSWQPKGTGELFF.

This clonotype was seen at least ten times. The V and J genes are TRBV20-1 and TRBJ2-5; D unresolved. The V gene's germline CDR1 is DFQATT and CDR2 SNEGSKA (reference sequence). The V end lost 0 bases, the J end lost 2 bases, and 13 bases lay between the germline ends. CDR3 length equals 15 residues. Here the CDR3 DNA reads TGCAGTGCTAGAGATCGGCGCAGCGAACAAGAGACCCAGTACTTC. This codes for CSARDRRSEQETQYF.

The table lists this clonotype with many counts. The chain combines TRBV30 with TRBJ2-3; 9 bases align to TRBD1. Germline loops: CDR1 GTSNPN, CDR2 SVGIG (reference sequence). The CDR3 contains 14 residues. V dropped 5 bases and J dropped 3; count of bases not matched to a gene: 6. The CDR3 DNA reads TGTGCCTGGGTAGAGACAGGGGGTACAGATACGCAGTATTTT. Translated: CAWVETGGTDTQYF.